This T cell receptor (beta chain) comes out of a study of blood T cell repertoires in COVID-19. As for the study in general: Sites across the United States, Italy and Spain contributed samples from acute and convalescent COVID-19. T cells, B-cell-depleted T cells, or PBMCs supplied cDNA or gDNA.

Per the original methods: Counts of nucleated cells, estimated from reference gene primer amplification, were obtained. The data were produced by immunoSEQ multiplex PCR, yet TCRdb's version contains in-frame clones alone and is incomplete. Clone size and V and J calls were adopted from that table, with D and trimming inferred from the DNA. Of some 120,000 clones detected, around nine tenths appear once; the ten largest clones hold about 1.5%. The CDR3 covers 15 residues. Per the germline V gene, CDR1 is MNHEY and CDR2 is SMNVEV (reference sequence). The V end was cut by 2 bases, the J end by 5 bases, with 16 bases between.

The receptor was isolated from a human donor in a cohort sampled during active COVID-19. The J gene is TRBJ2-7, the V gene TRBV27; possible D gene TRBD2, 6 bases. The specimen was peripheral blood. This CDR3 reads CASSLLGSPLHEQYF. The CDR3 nucleotides are TGTGCCAGCAGTTTACTCGGGAGCCCCCTTCACGAGCAGTACTTC.